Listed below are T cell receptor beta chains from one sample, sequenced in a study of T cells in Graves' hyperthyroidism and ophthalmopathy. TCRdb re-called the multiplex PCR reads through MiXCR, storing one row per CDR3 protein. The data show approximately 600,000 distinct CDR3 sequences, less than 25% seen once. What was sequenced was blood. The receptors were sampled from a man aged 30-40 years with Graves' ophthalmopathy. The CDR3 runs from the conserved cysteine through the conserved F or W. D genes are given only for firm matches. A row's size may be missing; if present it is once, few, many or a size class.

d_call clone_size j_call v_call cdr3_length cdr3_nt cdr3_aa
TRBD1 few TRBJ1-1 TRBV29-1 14 TGCAGCGCCCAGCATGGGACAGGGTACACTGAAGCTTTCTTT CSAQHGTGYTEAFF
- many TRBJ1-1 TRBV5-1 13 TGCGCCAGCATGGGGTCTGTGGTCACTGAAGCTTTCTTT CASMGSVVTEAFF
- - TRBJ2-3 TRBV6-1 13 TGTGCCGGCAGTGTTGACTCCGGCGATACGCAGTATTTT CAGSVDSGDTQYF
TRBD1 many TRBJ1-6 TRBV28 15 TGTGCCAGCAGCCTTGGAGGGACAGGGAATCCACCCCTCCACTTT CASSLGGTGNPPLHF
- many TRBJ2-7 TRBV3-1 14 TGTGCCAGCAGCCAGTCGGACGGCTACTACGAGCAGTACTTC CASSQSDGYYEQYF
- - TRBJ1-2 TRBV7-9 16 TGTGCCAGCAGCTTAACGGGAGCCGTATTCGGCTATGGCTACACCTTC CASSLTGAVFGYGYTF
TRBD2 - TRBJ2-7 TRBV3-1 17 TGTGCCAGCAGCCAAGAAGTTTCCGGGGGGGGACGCCACGAGCAGTACTTC CASSQEVSGGGRHEQYF
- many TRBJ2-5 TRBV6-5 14 TGTGCCAGCAGTTCAGGGCAGGGTGGGGGGACCCAGTACTTC CASSSGQGGGTQYF
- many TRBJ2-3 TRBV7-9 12 TGTGCCAGCAGCTTCTGGCCAGATACGCAGTATTTT CASSFWPDTQYF
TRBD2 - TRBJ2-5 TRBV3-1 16 TGTGCCAGCAGCCAAGTGGCTAGCGGGAGCCAAGAGACCCAGTACTTC CASSQVASGSQETQYF
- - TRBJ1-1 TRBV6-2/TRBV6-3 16 TGTGCCAGCAGTTACTCGAAGGTTGGGGGGGGCACTGAAGCTTTCTTT CASSYSKVGGGTEAFF
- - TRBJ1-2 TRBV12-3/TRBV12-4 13 TGTGCCAGCAGTTACTCGACGGCTTTTGGCTACACCTTC CASSYSTAFGYTF
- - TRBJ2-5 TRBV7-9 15 TGTGCCAGCAGCTTAGGACAGTATATTCAAGAGACCCAGTACTTC CASSLGQYIQETQYF
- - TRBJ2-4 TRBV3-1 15 TGTGCCAGCAGCCAAGGGGGCAGCGCCAAAAACATTCAGTACTTC CASSQGGSAKNIQYF
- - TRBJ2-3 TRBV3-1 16 TGTGCCAGCAGCCTGAATGGGGCCTTTAGCACAGATACGCAGTATTTT CASSLNGAFSTDTQYF
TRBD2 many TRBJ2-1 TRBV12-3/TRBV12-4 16 TGTGCCAGCAGTTTATCGACGGGAGGGCCGGGCAATGAGCAGTTCTTC CASSLSTGGPGNEQFF
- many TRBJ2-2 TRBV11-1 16 TGTGCCAGCAGTTCCCGACAGATCGTTGGCACCGGGGAGCTGTTTTTT CASSSRQIVGTGELFF
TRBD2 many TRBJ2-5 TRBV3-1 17 TGTGCCAGCAGCCAACCCGGACTAGCGGGAGACAGAGAGACCCAGTACTTC CASSQPGLAGDRETQYF
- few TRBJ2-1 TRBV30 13 TGTGCCTGGAGTGTAAAGGGTTACAATGAGCAGTTCTTC CAWSVKGYNEQFF
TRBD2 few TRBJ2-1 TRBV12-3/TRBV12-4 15 TGTGCCAGCAGCAAAACGACTAGCGCGAACAATGAGCAGTTCTTC CASSKTTSANNEQFF
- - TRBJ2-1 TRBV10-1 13 TGCGCCGGCAGTGAATCTCTGCTCAATGAGCAGTTCTTC CAGSESLLNEQFF
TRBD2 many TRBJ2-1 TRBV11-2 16 TGTGCCAGCAGCACTCTAGCGGGAGGGCCAGGAAATGAGCAGTTCTTC CASSTLAGGPGNEQFF
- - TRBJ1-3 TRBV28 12 TGTGCCAGCAACAGGGCTGGAAACGCCATATATTTT CASNRAGNAIYF
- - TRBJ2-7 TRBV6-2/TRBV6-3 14 TGTGCCAGCACCGATCCCCACGGGAGATACGAGCAGTACTTC CASTDPHGRYEQYF
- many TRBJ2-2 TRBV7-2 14 TGTGCCAGCAGCTTGGCTCGGGAGACCGGGGAGCTGTTTTTT CASSLARETGELFF
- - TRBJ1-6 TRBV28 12 TGTGCCAGCGGCATCCAAAATTCACCCCTCCACTTT CASGIQNSPLHF
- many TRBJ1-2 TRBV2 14 TGTGCCAGCAGATTGCAGGGGACTAACTATGGCTACACCTTC CASRLQGTNYGYTF
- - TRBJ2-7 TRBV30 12 TGTGCCTGGAGTGTCCCCAACTCCGAACAGTACTTC CAWSVPNSEQYF
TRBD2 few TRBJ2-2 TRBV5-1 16 TGCGCCAGCAGCCCGACTAGCGGGAGTGTCACCGGGGAGCTGTTTTTT CASSPTSGSVTGELFF
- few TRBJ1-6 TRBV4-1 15 TGCGCCAGCAGCCAAGATTTCCCTGAGGGTTCACCCCTCCACTTT CASSQDFPEGSPLHF
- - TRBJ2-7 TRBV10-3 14 TGTGCCATCAGTGACAGCGAGATAGGATACGAGCAGTACTTC CAISDSEIGYEQYF
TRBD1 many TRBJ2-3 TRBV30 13 TGTGCCTGGAGTACAGGGGGTATGGATACGCAGTATTTT CAWSTGGMDTQYF
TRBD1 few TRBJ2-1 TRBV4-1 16 TGCGCCAGCAGCCAAGTGTACAGGGGGCCTGACAATGAGCAGTTCTTC CASSQVYRGPDNEQFF
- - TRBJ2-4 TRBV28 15 TGTGCCAGCAGTTTAGACAGTTTAGCCAAAAACATTCAGTACTTC CASSLDSLAKNIQYF
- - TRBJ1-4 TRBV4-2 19 TGTGCCAGCAGCCTTTTCGGGTCAGCCCTAGCAGCAACTAATGAAAAACTGTTTTTT CASSLFGSALAATNEKLFF
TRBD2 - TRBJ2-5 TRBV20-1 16 TGCAGTGCTAGAGGGACTAGCGGGAGTCCCGGGGAGACCCAGTACTTC CSARGTSGSPGETQYF
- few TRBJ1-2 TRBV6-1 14 TGTGCCAGCAGAAGGGGGAGAACTAACTATGGCTACACCTTC CASRRGRTNYGYTF
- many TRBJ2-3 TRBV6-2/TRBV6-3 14 TGTGCCAGCAGTCGAGCTAGCAGCACAGATACGCAGTATTTT CASSRASSTDTQYF
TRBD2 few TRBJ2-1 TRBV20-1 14 TGCAGTGCTAACGGGGGGGTCTTCAACAATGAGCAGTTCTTC CSANGGVFNNEQFF
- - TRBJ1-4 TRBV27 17 TGTGCCAGCAGTTTACGTAGGGGGAGTCTGCTTCGGGAAAAACTGTTTTTT CASSLRRGSLLREKLFF
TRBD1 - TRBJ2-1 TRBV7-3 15 TGTGCCAGCAGCTTGACAGGGGGCGCTGGGAATGAGCAGTTCTTC CASSLTGGAGNEQFF
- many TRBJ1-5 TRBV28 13 TGTGCCAGCAGTTGGGTGTCCGGGGGGCCCCAGCATTTT CASSWVSGGPQHF
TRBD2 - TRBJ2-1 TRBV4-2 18 TGTGCCAGCAGCCAAGGCGCTGGTCCGGGACTAGCGTACAATGAGCAGTTCTTC CASSQGAGPGLAYNEQFF
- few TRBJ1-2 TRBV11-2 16 TGTGCCAGCAGTCCCCGGTCGGGCACCGGCTCATATGGCTACACCTTC CASSPRSGTGSYGYTF
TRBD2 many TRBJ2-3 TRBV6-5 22 TGTGCCAGCAGTTACCGACAGGGTGGTAGTACGGCGGGAGGGCCCTTGACAGATACGCAGTATTTT CASSYRQGGSTAGGPLTDTQYF
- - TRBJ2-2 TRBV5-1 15 TGCGCCAGCAGCCTGGAGTCCCTAGGAACCGGGGAGCTGTTTTTT CASSLESLGTGELFF
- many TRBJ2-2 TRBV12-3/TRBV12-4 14 TGTGCCAGCCGATTTGACGGGGCGACCGGGGAGCTGTTTTTT CASRFDGATGELFF
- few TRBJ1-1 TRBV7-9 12 TGTGCCAGCAGCTTCCAGGGTTCTGAAGCTTTCTTT CASSFQGSEAFF
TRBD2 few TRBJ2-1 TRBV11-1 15 TGTGCCAGCAGCGCGCGTAGCGGGAGTATGGATGAGCAGTTCTTC CASSARSGSMDEQFF
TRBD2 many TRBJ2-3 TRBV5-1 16 TGCGCCAGCAGCGGACGACTAGCGGGTAGCACAGATACGCAGTATTTT CASSGRLAGSTDTQYF